This TCR beta chain emerged from a study of cytomegalovirus exposure and HLA in healthy donors. Study findings and constraints: Reports showed the classifier diagnosing cytomegalovirus status with high specificity and sensitivity. There were 150 or so TCR beta chains listed as cytomegalovirus-associated. TCR sequences were mostly rare, though some public TCRs occurred in many donors. Among the CMV-associated chains, three were confirmed in vitro as specific for CMV antigens.

Turning to this clone: What it binds is not known.

V lost 6 bases to trimming and J lost 1 base, with 12 bases between them. The germline V gene encodes CDR1 SEHNR and CDR2 FQNEAQ (reference sequence). The CDR3 has 14 residues. Measured with immunoSEQ multiplex PCR; TCRdb has only the in-frame clones, and not every one. This sample has some 250,000 clones, with 90% found just once. V and J are TRBV7-9 and TRBJ2-5; a possible D gene is TRBD2 (5 bases). This receptor was identified in a woman aged 18-30 years in good health and CMV-seronegative. The sequencing sample was made of PBMCs. CDR3 residues: CASRREMIQETQYF. CDR3 nucleotides: TGTGCCAGCAGACGGGAAATGATCCAAGAGACCCAGTACTTC.